This record looks at one T cell receptor (beta chain) sequence and its context. What it recognizes is unknown. Collection occurred without any documented infections or immune events in donors. These data belong to a study of identifying expanded T cells in peripheral blood. Losses at the gene ends were 0 bases for V and 9 bases for J; bases not matched to a gene: 14. The V gene's germline CDR1 is MGHRA and CDR2 YSYEKL. CDR3 length equals 17 residues. Sequencing used immunoSEQ multiplex PCR; TCRdb keeps in-frame clones, though not all of them. The repertoire has 55,000 to 60,000 clones, roughly nine tenths of them found once; the top ten carry roughly 3.5%. Study observations and caveats: Technical replicates showed about 1.2 changed clones; about two weeks approximately 15; four weeks 19. Variance in clone template counts between roughly two-week samples significantly increased with total template count across all healthy donors.

The rearrangement uses TRBV4-1 and TRBJ2-5; TRBD1 agrees at 9 bases. The sequence was obtained from a person between 18 and 75 years old in good health. Source material: blood. CDR3 loop: CASSQEVFGTGILAQYF. The CDR3 DNA is TGCGCCAGCAGCCAAGAAGTCTTCGGGACAGGGATATTAGCCCAGTACTTC.